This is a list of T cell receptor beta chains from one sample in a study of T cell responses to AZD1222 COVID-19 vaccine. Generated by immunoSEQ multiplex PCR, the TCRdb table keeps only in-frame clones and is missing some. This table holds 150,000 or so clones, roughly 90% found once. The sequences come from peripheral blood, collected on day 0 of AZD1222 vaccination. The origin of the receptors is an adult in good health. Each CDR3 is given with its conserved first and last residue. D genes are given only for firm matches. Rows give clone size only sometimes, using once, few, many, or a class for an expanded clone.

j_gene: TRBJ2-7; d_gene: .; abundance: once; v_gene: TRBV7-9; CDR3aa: CASSFMGSYEQYF; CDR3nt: TGTGCCAGCAGCTTCATGGGGAGCTACGAGCAGTACTTC
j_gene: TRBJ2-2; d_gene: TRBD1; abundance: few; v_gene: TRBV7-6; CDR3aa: CASSSPKTGGTGELFF; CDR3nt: TGTGCCAGCAGCTCCCCGAAAACAGGGGGCACCGGGGAGCTGTTTTTT
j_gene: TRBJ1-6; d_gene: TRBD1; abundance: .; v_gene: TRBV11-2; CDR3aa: CASSLYGTGSLHF; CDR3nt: TGTGCCAGCAGCTTGTACGGGACAGGGTCCCTCCACTTT
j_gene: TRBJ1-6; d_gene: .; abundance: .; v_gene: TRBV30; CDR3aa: CAWSQSDRDNSPLHF; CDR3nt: TGTGCCTGGAGCCAGTCGGACAGAGATAATTCACCCCTCCACTTT
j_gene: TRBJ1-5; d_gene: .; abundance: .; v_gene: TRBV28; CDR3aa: CASSRTMSNQPQHF; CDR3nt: TGTGCCAGCAGCCGGACAATGAGCAATCAGCCCCAGCATTTT
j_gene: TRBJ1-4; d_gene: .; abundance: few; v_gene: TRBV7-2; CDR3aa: CASSPQRSRTNEKLFF; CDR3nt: TGTGCCAGCAGCCCCCAGCGGAGCAGAACTAATGAAAAACTGTTTTTT
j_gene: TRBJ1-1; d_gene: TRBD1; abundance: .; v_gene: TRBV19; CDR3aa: CATQQGWNTEAFF; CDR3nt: TGTGCCACGCAACAGGGGTGGAACACTGAAGCTTTCTTT
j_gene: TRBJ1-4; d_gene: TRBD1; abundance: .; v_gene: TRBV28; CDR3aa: CASSPGQGEKLFF; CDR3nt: TGTGCCAGCAGTCCCGGACAGGGCGAAAAACTGTTTTTT
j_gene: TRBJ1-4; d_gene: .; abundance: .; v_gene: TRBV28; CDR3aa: CATSLGPMNEKLFF; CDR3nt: TGTGCCACCTCTCTGGGACCGATGAATGAAAAACTGTTTTTT
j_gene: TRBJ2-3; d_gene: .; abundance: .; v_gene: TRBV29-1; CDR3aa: CSVAYAMTDTDTQYF; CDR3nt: TGCAGCGTCGCCTATGCAATGACCGACACAGATACGCAGTATTTT
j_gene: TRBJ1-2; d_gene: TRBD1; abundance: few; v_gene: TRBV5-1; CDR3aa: CASSGGTGFCTF; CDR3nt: TGCGCCAGCAGCGGCGGGACAGGGTTTTGCACCTTC
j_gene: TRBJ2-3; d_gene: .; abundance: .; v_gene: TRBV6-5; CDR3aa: CASVATRQSTDTQYF; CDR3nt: TGTGCCAGCGTAGCCACGAGGCAGAGCACAGATACGCAGTATTTT
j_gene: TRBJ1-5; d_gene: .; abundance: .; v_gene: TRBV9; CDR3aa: CASSVDPGPLGNQPQHF; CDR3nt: TGTGCCAGCAGCGTAGACCCAGGGCCCTTGGGCAATCAGCCCCAGCATTTT
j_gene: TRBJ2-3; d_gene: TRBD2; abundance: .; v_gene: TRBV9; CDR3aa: CASSVGLAGITDTQYF; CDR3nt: TGTGCCAGCAGCGTAGGACTAGCGGGGATCACAGATACGCAGTATTTT
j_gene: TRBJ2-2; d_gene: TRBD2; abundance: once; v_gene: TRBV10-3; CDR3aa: CASRASGMNGELFF; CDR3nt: TGTGCCAGCCGGGCTAGCGGGATGAACGGGGAGCTGTTTTTT
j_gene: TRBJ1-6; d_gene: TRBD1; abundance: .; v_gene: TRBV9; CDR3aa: CASSVTWDRNSPLHF; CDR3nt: TGTGCCAGCAGCGTCACTTGGGACAGGAATTCACCCCTCCACTTT
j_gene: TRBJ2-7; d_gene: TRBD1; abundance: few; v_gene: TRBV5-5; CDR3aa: CASSPQQGLTYEQYF; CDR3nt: TGTGCCAGCAGCCCACAACAGGGGCTAACCTACGAGCAGTACTTC
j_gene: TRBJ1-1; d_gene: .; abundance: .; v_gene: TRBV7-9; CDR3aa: CASSLSENTEAFF; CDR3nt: TGTGCCAGCAGCTTGTCGGAAAACACTGAAGCTTTCTTT
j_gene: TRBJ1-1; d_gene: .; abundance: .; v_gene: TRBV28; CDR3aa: CASSFWSAEAFF; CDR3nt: TGTGCCAGCAGTTTCTGGTCGGCTGAAGCTTTCTTT
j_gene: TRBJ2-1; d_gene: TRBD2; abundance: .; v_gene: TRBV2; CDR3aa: CASSLAGVTDEQFF; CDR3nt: TGTGCCAGCAGTCTAGCGGGGGTTACCGATGAGCAGTTCTTC
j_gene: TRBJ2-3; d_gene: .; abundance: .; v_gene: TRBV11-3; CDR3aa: CASSFSHTDTQYF; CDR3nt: TGTGCCAGCAGCTTCTCGCACACAGATACGCAGTATTTT
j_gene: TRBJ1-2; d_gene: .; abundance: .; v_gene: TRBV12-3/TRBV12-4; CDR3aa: CASSLGDTGYTF; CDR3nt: TGTGCCAGCAGTTTGGGGGACACCGGCTACACCTTC
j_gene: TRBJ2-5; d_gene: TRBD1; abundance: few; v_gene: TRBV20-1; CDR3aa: CSASLDRGKTQYF; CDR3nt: TGCAGTGCTAGTTTAGACAGGGGAAAGACCCAGTACTTC
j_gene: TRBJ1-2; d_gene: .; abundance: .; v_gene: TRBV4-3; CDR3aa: CASSQDVGLRRGYTF; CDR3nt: TGCGCCAGCAGCCAAGATGTCGGGCTGCGGAGAGGCTACACCTTC
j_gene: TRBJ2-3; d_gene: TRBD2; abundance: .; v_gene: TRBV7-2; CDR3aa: CASSQTSGGAWDTQYF; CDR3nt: TGTGCCAGCAGCCAGACTAGCGGGGGGGCGTGGGATACGCAGTATTTT
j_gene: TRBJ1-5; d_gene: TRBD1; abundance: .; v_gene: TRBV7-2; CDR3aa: CASSLGQGAGSNQPQHF; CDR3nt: TGTGCCAGCAGCTTAGGTCAGGGGGCCGGGAGCAATCAGCCCCAGCATTTT